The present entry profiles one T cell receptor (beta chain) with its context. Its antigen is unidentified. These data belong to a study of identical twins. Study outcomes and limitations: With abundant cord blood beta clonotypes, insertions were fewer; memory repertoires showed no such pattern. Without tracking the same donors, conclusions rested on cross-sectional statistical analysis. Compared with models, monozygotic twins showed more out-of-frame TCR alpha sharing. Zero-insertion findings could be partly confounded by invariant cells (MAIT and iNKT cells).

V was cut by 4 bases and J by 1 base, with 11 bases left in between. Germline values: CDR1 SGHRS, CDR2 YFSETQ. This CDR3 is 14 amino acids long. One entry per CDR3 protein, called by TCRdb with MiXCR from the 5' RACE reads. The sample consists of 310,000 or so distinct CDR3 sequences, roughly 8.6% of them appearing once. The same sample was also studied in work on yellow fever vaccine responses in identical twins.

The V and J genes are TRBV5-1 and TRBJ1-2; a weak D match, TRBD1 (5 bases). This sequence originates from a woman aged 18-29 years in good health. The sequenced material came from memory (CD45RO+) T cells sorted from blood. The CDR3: CASSQQGDNYGYTF. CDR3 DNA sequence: TGCGCCAGCAGCCAGCAGGGAGATAACTATGGCTACACCTTC.